The 3 T cell receptor beta chains listed next were all sequenced from one sample in a study of blood T cell repertoires in COVID-19. Assay: immunoSEQ multiplex PCR; the TCRdb copy retains only in-frame clones and omits some. The data show roughly 160,000 clones, with less than 80% seen just once and over 15% held by the top ten. The sequenced material came from PBMCs or T cells enriched from blood (not recorded which). Receptors originate from a woman between 65 and 79 years old in a cohort exposed to, infected with or recovered from COVID-19 (not recorded which).

This chain links TRBV6-2 or TRBV6-3 with TRBJ2-1; no reliable D call. Between the trimmed V and J ends, which lost 0 bases and 7 bases, there was a span of 16 bases. The CDR3 extends over 16 amino acids. Germline-derived CDR1 and CDR2 are MNHEY and SVGEGT. The CDR3 sequence: CASSYSRLLVTNEQFF. The CDR3 DNA reads as TGTGCCAGCAGTTACTCCCGCCTCCTGGTTACTAATGAGCAGTTCTTC.

The rearrangement joins TRBV7-2 to TRBJ2-1; D unclear. V was cut by 5 bases and J by 7 bases, with 9 bases left in between. CDR1 is SGHTA and CDR2 is FQGNSA in the germline V gene. CDR3 length: 12 residues. Written as DNA, the CDR3 is TGTGCCAGCAGCCTCCTTCGTAATGAGCAGTTCTTC. Protein: CASSLLRNEQFF.

CDR3 protein: CASSPRRREGNEEAFF. The CDR3 nucleotides read TGTGCCAGTAGTCCCCGACGGCGGGAGGGGAACGAGGAAGCTTTCTTT. The J gene is TRBJ1-1, the V gene TRBV19; a possible D gene is TRBD1 (5 bases). Germline CDR1 is LNHDA and CDR2 is SQIVND (reference sequence). The CDR3 extends over 16 amino acids. Deletions cut 5 bases from V and 8 bases from J, with 24 bases between.